The present entry profiles one T cell receptor (beta chain) with its context. Its antigen has not been determined. No base quality values were provided; no much bigger clone lies one nucleotide off. Before undergoing thyroid surgery, none of the patients had been given any kind of treatment. Patient clinical samples collected from the early 2010s to the late 2010s were retrospectively analysed using T-cell receptor beta sequencing. This specimen comes from a study of metastatic and nonmetastatic thyroid tumors (TCRdb year 2020). Broadly, across the study: Repertoires from peripheral blood and from tumor or nodule tissue samples of malignant and benign thyroid patients were compared.

The study at large found these results: In both blood and tumor samples, malignant tumors were reported to have significantly higher TCR beta diversity than benign nodules.

Library preparation used PCR. The data were produced on an Illumina HiSeq 4000. The TCR beta-chain CDR3 region of each patient was profiled by high-throughput sequencing. The authors' analysis ran thus. The researchers built a classifier to tell apart papillary thyroid cancer patients with distant metastasis, based on CDR3 differences among clinicopathological groups. Repertoire diversity was assessed with the Shannon index, and tumor-blood repertoire similarity with the Morisita-Horn index. TCRdb redid the processing of the public reads, applying fastp at Q25 and MiXCR, and retained in-frame beta chains. TCRdb assigned the V and J calls; the authors' analysis was not used. The sample contains about 38,000 clones, about 25% of them found a single time. Clones ranked in the top ten supply roughly 9.1% of the sample. Its CDR3 holds 15 amino acids, cysteine through phenylalanine. The DNA shown is the 45-base CDR3, in frame from base 1. CDR1 SGHVS and CDR2 FNYEAQ were looked up in the germline V gene. V lost 5 bases and J lost 5 bases; the stretch between them is 18 bases long.

The receptor comes from a female donor with papillary thyroid cancer or a benign thyroid nodule (not recorded which). Some clones in this sample may be carry-over from other donors' samples. This chain joins TRBV7-6 to TRBJ1-1, and the D gene may be TRBD1, 5 bases matching. The sequencing input was blood. The nucleotide sequence reads as follows: TGTGCCAGCAGCGAAGTTCCCGGGGCGCGGACTGAAGCTTTCTTT. Its translation reads: CASSEVPGARTEAFF.